The clone carrying this TCR beta chain came up once. CDR1 is SGHTS and CDR2 is YDEGEE in the germline V gene. This CDR3 is built from 15 residues. The germline V and J ends were trimmed by 6 bases and 5 bases, with 19 bases remaining between them. These data originate in a study of control samples from healthy donors and cancer patients. TCRdb keeps only in-frame clones here, not all; method: immunoSEQ multiplex PCR. The sample holds about 130,000 clones; about 93% are singletons and the top ten take 14%. The genes are TRBV5-8 and TRBJ2-3, with D tentatively TRBD2 (6 bases). Material: PBMCs. The clonotype originates from a man aged 55 to 70 with colorectal cancer. The CDR3, as DNA: TGTGCCAGCAACTTCCCCTTAGGCGGGATAGATACGCAGTATTTT. Translation: CASNFPLGGIDTQYF. The whole variable domain, filled in from reference TRBV5-8 and TRBJ2-3, reads EAGVTQSPTHLIKTRGQQATLRCSPISGHTSVYWYQQALGLGLQFLLWYDEGEERNRGNFPPRFSGRQFPNYSSELNVNALELEDSALYLCASNFPLGGIDTQYFGPGTRLTVL.